This T cell receptor beta chain was recovered during a study of response to subunit inactivated influenza vaccine. Study findings and constraints: Few new T cells, the authors suggested, are recruited by each seasonal influenza vaccination.

MiXCR, run by TCRdb on the RT-PCR reads, gives a single entry per CDR3 protein. Of approximately 730,000 distinct CDR3 sequences in the sample, 14% are singletons; the top ten hold 6% to 7%. This clonotype has only a few counts. The antigen is undetermined. This TCR was sampled from a man aged 50-59 years who received an inactivated influenza vaccine. Source: PBMCs from blood, taken 14 days before vaccination.

The CDR3 here is CASSHPHQGNTIYF. As DNA, the CDR3 is TGTGCCAGCAGCCACCCCCACCAGGGAAACACCATATATTTT. V and J are TRBV7-6 and TRBJ1-3; D not certain. The V end lost 5 bases, the J end lost 4 bases, and 12 bases lay between the germline ends. The CDR3 has 14 amino acids. Germline values: CDR1 SGHVS, CDR2 FNYEAQ.